This TCR beta chain was profiled in a study of OX40 agonist ivuxolimab in advanced cancers. Study overall: With ivuxolimab, an agonistic anti-OX40 (CD134) antibody, patients were treated.

The table came from immunoSEQ multiplex PCR; TCRdb's copy has only in-frame clones and leaves some out. The sample contains roughly 53,000 clones, about four fifths of which appear only once. The source was CD4+ or CD8+ T cells sorted from blood, collected in a trial of the OX40 agonist ivuxolimab. The clonotype comes from an adult with an advanced solid tumor such as melanoma, head and neck, liver or kidney cancer.

The CDR3: CASSYFSVNTGELFF. CDR3 coding DNA: TGTGCCAGCAGTTACTTTTCAGTTAACACCGGGGAGCTGTTTTTT. The genes are TRBV6-5 and TRBJ2-2; no clear D gene. V dropped 1 base and J dropped 2 bases, with 8 bases sitting between them. This CDR3 is built from 15 residues. Germline CDR1 is MNHEY and CDR2 is SVGAGI.